Presented here are 20 T cell receptor beta chains from one specimen sequenced in a study of cytomegalovirus exposure and HLA in healthy donors. Use of 60 Vbeta and 13 Jbeta primers characterized the PCR. Only in-frame clones appear in the TCRdb table, and some are missing; sequencing was by immunoSEQ multiplex PCR. The sample holds about 140,000 clones, roughly 78% seen once. Source material: PBMCs. These receptors came from a man in his thirties or forties in good health.

This clone appeared a single time. J is TRBJ2-6 and V is TRBV5-1; the D gene is possibly TRBD2 (7 bases). The CDR3 totals 19 residues. Germline loops: CDR1 SGHRS, CDR2 YFSETQ. The ends were cut back, 4 bases at V and 0 bases at J, with 20 bases in the middle. CDR3 nucleotides: TGCGCCAGCAGCGTAGGGACTGGAGGGGGGGCCTCTGGGGCCAACGTCCTGACTTTC. Its protein product is CASSVGTGGGASGANVLTF.

On this clone: The identical CDR3 is also encoded by other nucleotide sequences in the sample. V usage is TRBV18 and J usage is TRBJ2-3; 10 bases are a match to TRBD2. The V segment lost 3 bases and the J segment 3 bases; nucleotides outside the gene matches: 6. This CDR3 comprises 16 residues. CDR1 is KGHSH and CDR2 is LQKENI in the germline V gene. Here the CDR3 DNA reads TGTGCCAGCTCACCCCCGTCTAGCGGGAGTACAGATACGCAGTATTTT. It specifies CASSPPSSGSTDTQYF.

The chain recombines TRBV19 with TRBJ2-5, with D possibly matching TRBD2 (6 bases). V lost 3 bases and J 4 bases, leaving 18 bases between the germline ends. The V gene's germline CDR1 is LNHDA and CDR2 SQIVND (reference sequence). CDR3 length: 16 amino acids. The DNA for the CDR3 is TGTGCCAGTAGTATTAGGCTAGCGTCCCGTCGAGAGACCCAGTACTTC. Translated: CASSIRLASRRETQYF.

V usage is TRBV2 and J usage is TRBJ2-3; the D is unclear. CDR1 is SNHLY, CDR2 FYNNEI, per germline. This CDR3 region has 15 residues. Between the trimmed V and J ends, which lost 6 bases and 0 bases, there was a span of 13 bases. CDR3 nucleotides: TGTGCCAGCAGGCCCACGACTTCTAGCACAGATACGCAGTATTTT. It specifies CASRPTTSSTDTQYF.

V and J are TRBV7-2 and TRBJ2-1; 11 bases are a match to TRBD2. CDR1 is SGHTA and CDR2 is FQGNSA in the germline V gene. J was trimmed by 7 bases and V by 0 bases; bases with no gene match: 5. The CDR3 contains 16 residues. The CDR3 DNA sequence: TGTGCCAGCAGCTTAGCTTTAGCGGGAGGGCCAAATGAGCAGTTCTTC. It specifies CASSLALAGGPNEQFF.

The chain is built from TRBV7-6 and TRBJ2-1, with D uncertain. CDR1 SGHVS and CDR2 FNYEAQ come from the germline V gene. V lost 3 bases and J lost 9, with 18 bases in between. CDR3 size: 15 residues. In DNA form, the CDR3 reads TGTGCCAGCAGCTTTGCAGTTACCCCTACGGGTGAGCAGTTCTTC. Translation: CASSFAVTPTGEQFF.

This sequence joins TRBV19 and TRBJ1-5; weak D call: TRBD1 (5 bases). Trimming took off 8 bases at V and 7 bases at J, with 15 bases between the two ends. Per germline, CDR1 LNHDA and CDR2 SQIVND (reference sequence). This CDR3 has 13 residues. The CDR3 loop is CASSGDPRQPQHF. The CDR3 DNA is TGTGCCAGTTCGGGGGATCCTAGACAGCCCCAGCATTTT.

The rearrangement joins TRBV18 to TRBJ2-7, with TRBD1 as a possible D gene (6 bases). The CDR3 consists of 14 residues. Germline CDR1 and CDR2: KGHSH and LQKENI. Trimming took 6 bases from V and 10 from J, leaving 22 bases between them. The DNA for the CDR3 is TGTGCCAGCTCGCCCGGGACAATAAGCGCCTTCCAGTACTTC. Amino acid sequence: CASSPGTISAFQYF.

The chain combines TRBV5-1 with TRBJ1-2; 11 bases align to TRBD1. The CDR3 has 15 amino acids. In germline, CDR1 is SGHRS, CDR2 YFSETQ. Trimming cost V 3 bases and J 4 bases; bases outside gene matches: 5. The CDR3: CASSSGQGAVYGYTF. The CDR3 coding sequence is TGCGCCAGCAGCTCCGGACAGGGGGCCGTCTATGGCTACACCTTC.

The V gene is TRBV7-6, the J gene TRBJ2-5; 10 bases match TRBD1. V trimming: 5 bases; J trimming: 5 bases; junction bases outside the gene matches: 8. The CDR3 has 15 residues. Germline V lookup: CDR1 SGHVS, CDR2 FNYEAQ. The CDR3 spells CASSGDRGPRETQYF. In nucleotides, the CDR3 is TGTGCCAGCAGCGGAGACAGGGGGCCGAGGGAGACCCAGTACTTC.

The chain links TRBV6-6 to TRBJ1-2; D gene unclear. The length of the CDR3 is 12 residues. Per germline, CDR1 MNHNY and CDR2 SVGAGI (reference sequence). Deletions cut 2 bases from V and 8 bases from J, with 9 bases between. The CDR3 sequence: CASSYVERGYTF. The CDR3 nucleotides read TGTGCCAGCAGTTACGTCGAGAGGGGCTACACCTTC.

The V and J genes are TRBV27 and TRBJ2-5; 7 positions match TRBD1. The V and J ends lost 6 bases and 4 bases, in that order; junction bases with no gene match: 2. CDR1 and CDR2 (germline): MNHEY, SMNVEV (reference sequence). This CDR3 region has 12 residues. The chain's CDR3 is CASSAGGETQYF. CDR3 nucleotides: TGTGCCAGCAGCGCAGGGGGAGAGACCCAGTACTTC.

This clone has just a few counts. V and J are TRBV6-5 and TRBJ2-7, with a tentative D call TRBD2 (6 bases). CDR1 is MNHEY and CDR2 is SVGAGI in the germline V gene. V lost 2 bases and J 1 base, leaving 12 bases between the germline ends. The CDR3 totals 15 residues. The CDR3 nucleotides are TGTGCCAGCAGTTACGCCGCCGGGGGTTCCTACGAGCAGTACTTC. Its protein product is CASSYAAGGSYEQYF.

The V gene is TRBV2, the J gene TRBJ1-1; tentatively, D is TRBD1 (5 bases). Germline CDR1 and CDR2: SNHLY and FYNNEI. This CDR3 is built from 14 residues. Trimming removed 8 bases from V and 0 bases from J, with 13 bases in between. The DNA for the CDR3 is TGTGCCAGCGACCCCCAGGGTTTGAACACTGAAGCTTTCTTT. Its protein product is CASDPQGLNTEAFF.

This rearrangement joins TRBV6-5 to TRBJ2-7, with 12 bases that match TRBD2. V lost 6 bases, J lost 4 bases, and 7 bases stayed unmatched. The CDR3 has 15 residues. Per germline, CDR1 MNHEY and CDR2 SVGAGI. The CDR3 nucleotides are TGTGCCAGCAGATTAAGACTAGCGGGGGTGTACGAGCAGTACTTC. Its translation: CASRLRLAGVYEQYF.

V is TRBV7-9 and J is TRBJ2-2; possible D gene TRBD2, 6 bases. Germline V gives CDR1 SEHNR, CDR2 FQNEAQ (reference sequence). Deletions cut 7 bases from V and 2 bases from J, with 14 bases between. The CDR3 sequence is 15 residues long. The CDR3 sequence is CASNPRRGNTGELFF. CDR3 DNA sequence: TGTGCCAGCAATCCCCGGAGGGGTAACACCGGGGAGCTGTTTTTT.

J is TRBJ2-1 and V is TRBV7-2; D call uncertain. Trimming left V 5 bases short and J 5 bases short, with 10 bases between. Germline CDR1 and CDR2: SGHTA and FQGNSA. The CDR3 is made up of 13 amino acids. CDR3 loop: CASSVNTDNEQFF. DNA for the CDR3: TGTGCCAGCAGCGTTAATACTGACAATGAGCAGTTCTTC.

In its sample, this clone was seen once. V is TRBV7-9 and J is TRBJ2-7, with D unclear. V was clipped by 1 base and J by 0 bases, with 13 bases between them. This CDR3 has 16 amino acids. Germline assignment: CDR1 SEHNR and CDR2 FQNEAQ (reference sequence). CDR3 bases: TGTGCCAGCAGCTTAGATAGTATACGGAGCTCCTACGAGCAGTACTTC. Translating gives CASSLDSIRSSYEQYF.

The J gene is TRBJ1-1, the V gene TRBV6-1, with D possibly TRBD1 on 6 matching bases. The CDR3 extends over 15 amino acids. Germline CDR1 is MNHNS and CDR2 is SASEGT. The ends were cut back, 3 bases at V and 0 bases at J, with 11 bases in the middle. As DNA, the CDR3 is TGTGCCAGCAGTGATGCGACAGGAGTGAACACTGAAGCTTTCTTT. It translates to CASSDATGVNTEAFF.

This sequence joins TRBV7-3 and TRBJ2-7; maybe TRBD2 (5 bases). CDR3 size: 13 residues. V lost 4 bases, J lost 6 bases, and 13 bases lay in between. Per the germline V gene, CDR1 is SGHTA and CDR2 is FQGTGA. The CDR3 sequence is CASSYRTSGEQYF. The CDR3 DNA reads TGTGCCAGCAGCTATCGGACTTCCGGCGAGCAGTACTTC.